Following are 13 T cell receptor beta chains from one sample sequenced in a study of OX40 agonist ivuxolimab in advanced cancers. Library creation used the immunoSEQ multiplex PCR assay. Imported from immuneACCESS, the table was reduced by TCRdb to in-frame sequences with V and J called. These copies leave out some clones; in studies compared against another copy, an unresolved V gene accounts for under half, and the cause of the remainder is not known. Counted in this sample were some 66,000 clones; roughly 84% of them appeared once. The ten largest clones add up to 0.27% of the sample. The sample consisted of CD4+ or CD8+ T cells sorted from blood, taken in a trial of the OX40 agonist ivuxolimab. These receptors all stem from an adult with an advanced solid tumor such as melanoma, head and neck, liver or kidney cancer.

The sample holds one count of this clone. The chain couples TRBV19 to TRBJ1-2; possible D gene TRBD1, 5 bases. Trimming removed 0 bases from V and 2 bases from J, with 16 bases in between. The length of the CDR3 is 17 residues. Germline CDR1 is LNHDA and CDR2 is SQIVND (reference sequence). The DNA for the CDR3 is TGTGCCAGTAGTATAGATCATATTCCGAAGGGGAACTATGGCTACACCTTC. It is translated as CASSIDHIPKGNYGYTF.

V usage is TRBV5-1 and J usage is TRBJ2-7; 7 bases match TRBD1. This CDR3 has 14 amino acids. Per germline, CDR1 SGHRS and CDR2 YFSETQ. V lost 1 base to trimming and J lost 3 bases; unmatched junction nucleotides: 4. The DNA for the CDR3 is TGCGCCAGCAGCTTGATTGGACAGGACTACGAGCAGTACTTC. Residues: CASSLIGQDYEQYF.

The V call is TRBV20-1, the J call TRBJ2-1, with D uncertain. The V gene's germline CDR1 is DFQATT and CDR2 SNEGSKA (reference sequence). CDR3 length: 11 amino acids. With 3 bases removed from V and 4 bases from J, the gap between germline ends came to 4 bases. The CDR3 protein is CSARLYNEQFF. The CDR3, as DNA: TGCAGTGCTAGGCTGTACAATGAGCAGTTCTTC.

This clone occurred a few times. The chain uses TRBV6-5 and TRBJ1-5, with D uncertain. CDR1 and CDR2 from the germline V gene are MNHEY and SVGAGI. V shed 0 bases and J shed 0 bases, with 6 bases lying between them. The CDR3 runs 15 residues. DNA for the CDR3: TGTGCCAGCAGTTACTCGGCCAATAGCAATCAGCCCCAGCATTTT. This gives the protein CASSYSANSNQPQHF.

The V call is TRBV9, the J call TRBJ2-1, with D tentatively TRBD2 (6 bases). Deletions cut 1 base from V and 6 bases from J, with 14 bases between. This CDR3 contains 15 residues. Germline CDR1 is SGDLS and CDR2 is YYNGEE. In nucleotides, the CDR3 is TGTGCCAGCAGCGTATCGGGAGACCCGGGCAATGAGCAGTTCTTC. Residues: CASSVSGDPGNEQFF.

The chain combines TRBV19 with TRBJ2-3; D is unclear. Trimming removed 5 bases from V and 6 bases from J, with 6 bases in between. CDR1 is LNHDA, CDR2 SQIVND, per germline (reference sequence). The length of the CDR3 is 11 residues. The DNA for the CDR3 is TGTGCCAGTAGTCTGCGGGATACGCAGTATTTT. Amino acids: CASSLRDTQYF.

V and J are TRBV5-1 and TRBJ2-7, with 7 positions matching TRBD1. Germline CDR1 is SGHRS and CDR2 is YFSETQ. V was clipped by 4 bases and J by 0 bases; unmatched bases: 4. This CDR3 has 14 residues. The CDR3 reads CASSARDSSYEQYF. CDR3 DNA: TGCGCCAGCAGCGCCCGGGACAGCTCCTACGAGCAGTACTTC.

This rearrangement joins TRBV19 to TRBJ1-5; D is perhaps TRBD1 (5 bases). There are 12 residues in the CDR3. V lost 5 bases to trimming and J lost 6 bases, with 8 bases between them. CDR1 and CDR2 (germline): LNHDA, SQIVND (reference sequence). The CDR3 region has the DNA TGTGCCAGTAGTGACAGCGCTCAGCCCCAGCATTTT. Translating it yields CASSDSAQPQHF.

The chain carries TRBV28 and TRBJ2-7, with 7 bases aligning to TRBD1. J was trimmed by 0 bases and V by 7 bases; bases with no gene match: 6. Germline CDR1 is MDHEN and CDR2 is SYDVKM. This CDR3 comprises 14 residues. The CDR3: CASTAQGSSYEQYF. In DNA form, the CDR3 reads TGTGCCAGCACCGCACAGGGGAGCTCCTACGAGCAGTACTTC.

This chain connects TRBV18 to TRBJ2-3; D gene unclear. Per germline, CDR1 KGHSH and CDR2 LQKENI. This CDR3 comprises 15 residues. The V and J ends lost 4 bases and 2 bases respectively, with 13 bases between them. For the CDR3, the DNA is TGTGCCAGCTCACTCGAAGGCGGATTCACAGATACGCAGTATTTT. This encodes CASSLEGGFTDTQYF.

The chain joins TRBV6-5 to TRBJ1-2; 9 bases are a match to TRBD1. The V segment lost 6 bases and the J segment 8 bases; nucleotides outside the gene matches: 7. This CDR3 comprises 13 residues. Germline-derived CDR1 and CDR2 are MNHEY and SVGAGI. This CDR3 reads CASRSNRGQGYTF. In nucleotides, the CDR3 is TGTGCCAGCAGGTCCAACAGGGGGCAAGGCTACACCTTC.

The rearrangement joins TRBV27 to TRBJ2-3; D is possibly TRBD2 (6 bases). The germline V gene encodes CDR1 MNHEY and CDR2 SMNVEV (reference sequence). Trimming removed 7 bases at V and 2 bases at J, with 22 bases between. This CDR3 has 17 amino acids. The DNA for the CDR3 is TGTGCCAGCACCTTTAGGGCCTCCGCGGGATCCACAGATACGCAGTATTTT. Translating it yields CASTFRASAGSTDTQYF.

The chain employs TRBV12-5 and TRBJ2-6; 7 nucleotides line up with TRBD1. The ends lost 0 bases at V and 3 bases at J; junction bases unmatched: 5. The CDR3 loop spans 17 amino acids. Germline loops: CDR1 LGHNT, CDR2 FRNRAP. This CDR3 is CASGLVPTGDGANVLTF. Written as DNA, the CDR3 is TGTGCTAGTGGTTTGGTCCCCACAGGGGATGGGGCCAACGTCCTGACTTTC.